This is a list of T cell receptor beta chains from one sample in a study of blood T cells in healthy people across ages. From the 5' RACE reads, TCRdb called clonotypes with MiXCR, one entry per CDR3 protein. The table has approximately 880,000 distinct CDR3 sequences, 40% to 60% seen once. The sample comprised blood. The receptors originated from a man younger than 40 in good health. CDR3s include the opening cysteine and the closing phenylalanine or tryptophan. Fields, in order: clone size, J gene, D gene, V gene, CDR3 DNA, CDR3 protein. The D gene is left open where the match is weak. Part of the rows lack a size; the others show once, few, many or a class for expanded clones.

>.|TRBJ2-1|TRBD1|TRBV5-6
TGTGCCAGCAGCGGGACAGGGGGCAGATACAATGAGCAGTTCTTC
CASSGTGGRYNEQFF
>.|TRBJ1-6|TRBD1|TRBV5-4
TGTGCCAGCAGCCTGCGGACAGGCCAAAGATCCTATAATTCACCCCTCCACTTT
CASSLRTGQRSYNSPLHF
>once|TRBJ1-1|.|TRBV6-2/TRBV6-3
TGTGCCAGCAGCCTTCATATTTCGAACACTGAAGCTTTCTTT
CASSLHISNTEAFF
>.|TRBJ2-1|.|TRBV27
TGTGCCAGCAGTTTAAGTCCAACACTAGGGAATGAGCAGTTCTTC
CASSLSPTLGNEQFF
>few|TRBJ2-1|TRBD1|TRBV6-1
TGTGCCAGCAGTGATACATCGAGGACAGGGGATCGGGAGCAGTTCTTC
CASSDTSRTGDREQFF
>.|TRBJ1-2|.|TRBV3-1
TGTGCCAGCAGCCAAGTAGGGCAGAGCTATGGCTACACCTTC
CASSQVGQSYGYTF
>few|TRBJ2-7|TRBD1|TRBV6-5
TGTGCCAGCAGTAGATCCGGGACAGGGGGCGGCGAGCAGTACTTC
CASSRSGTGGGEQYF
>.|TRBJ2-7|TRBD1|TRBV4-2
TGTGCCAGCAGCCCTAGAATCCGGGACAGGGACAACTACGAGCAGTACTTC
CASSPRIRDRDNYEQYF
>.|TRBJ2-7|.|TRBV28
TGTGCCAGCAGTTTGCGAGGCCAATCAGATCCCCACGAGCAGTACTTC
CASSLRGQSDPHEQYF
>few|TRBJ2-1|TRBD2|TRBV7-2
TGTGCCAGCAGCTTAGTCCTAGCGGGGGGGCCTTACCCTGAGCAGTTCTTC
CASSLVLAGGPYPEQFF
>.|TRBJ2-1|.|TRBV11-3
TGTGCCAGCAGCTTAGATCCCCGAGGCTCCTACAATGAGCAGTTCTTC
CASSLDPRGSYNEQFF
>.|TRBJ2-7|TRBD1|TRBV12-5
TGTGCTAGTGGTTCGTCTCGGGACAGTCTGTACTTC
CASGSSRDSLYF
>.|TRBJ1-5|.|TRBV28
TGTGCCAGCTCCGGCGGCAGTTCGAGCAATCAGCCCCAGCATTTT
CASSGGSSSNQPQHF
>.|TRBJ2-2|.|TRBV20-1
TGCAGTGCCACCACGGCCACCCTTAACACCGGGGAGCTGTTTTTT
CSATTATLNTGELFF
>.|TRBJ2-7|.|TRBV15
TGTGCCACCAGCAGAGATCCGGGGTCCTACGAGCAGTACTTC
CATSRDPGSYEQYF
>.|TRBJ1-2|TRBD1|TRBV19
TGTGCCAGTAGTATCCTCCGAACCGGGACAGGGATTGGTGGCTACACCTTC
CASSILRTGTGIGGYTF
>few|TRBJ1-5|.|TRBV12-3/TRBV12-4
TGTGCCAGCAGTTTCTCCCGGGGCGGTAATCAGCCCCAGCATTTT
CASSFSRGGNQPQHF
>.|TRBJ1-5|.|TRBV21-1
TGTGCCAGCAGCAAAGGACAGGGTGACAATCAGCCCCAGCATTTT
CASSKGQGDNQPQHF
>.|TRBJ1-6|.|TRBV13
TGTGTCAGCAGCTTAGGCCAAGGCCTCCCTTTCAGGAGCTCCTATAATTCACCCCTCCACTTT
CVSSLGQGLPFRSSYNSPLHF
>few|TRBJ1-5|TRBD1|TRBV2
TGTGCCAGCAGTCGGGACAGGGGTAAGGGCAATCAGCCCCAGCATTTT
CASSRDRGKGNQPQHF
>.|TRBJ2-7|.|TRBV2
TGTGCCAGCAGCTACCAGGGGGGATACGGCGAGCAGTACTTC
CASSYQGGYGEQYF
>.|TRBJ2-7|.|TRBV27
TGTGCCAGCAGGCACAGGGCAAATGCGGAGCAGTACTTC
CASRHRANAEQYF
>.|TRBJ1-1|.|TRBV3-1
TGTGCCAGCAGTCCCTCGACAGTAAGCACTGAAGCTTTCTTT
CASSPSTVSTEAFF
>few|TRBJ1-4|TRBD1|TRBV4-2
TGTGCCAGCAGCCAATCCGGGACAGGGGGTGAAAAACTGTTTTTT
CASSQSGTGGEKLFF
>few|TRBJ2-3|.|TRBV20-1
TGCAGTGCCGCGGTAGCCAAGCTGGTGGGTACGCAGTATTTT
CSAAVAKLVGTQYF
>.|TRBJ1-1|.|TRBV20-1
TGCAGTGCCAATGCGGCGCACACTGAAGCTTTCTTT
CSANAAHTEAFF
>.|TRBJ1-2|.|TRBV3-1
TGTGTCAGCAGCCACGAAAACCGAAACTATGGCTACACCTTC
CVSSHENRNYGYTF
>few|TRBJ1-2|TRBD1|TRBV10-3
TGTGCCATCAGGCCCCAGGGGACAGGTGTAGAGGGCTACACCTTC
CAIRPQGTGVEGYTF
>few|TRBJ1-5|.|TRBV29-1
TGCAGCGTTGTTACGGGGCATAGTCAGCCCCAGCATTTT
CSVVTGHSQPQHF
>few|TRBJ2-7|.|TRBV4-3
TGCGCCAGCAGCCCTTATGGGGGGCGTTCCTACGAGCAGTACTTC
CASSPYGGRSYEQYF
>many|TRBJ2-7|TRBD1|TRBV29-1
TGCAGCGTTGAAGGGAGGGACAGGGAATACGAGCAGTACTTC
CSVEGRDREYEQYF
>.|TRBJ1-2|.|TRBV7-8
TGTGCCAGCAGCTTAGGAGTCTCTTATGCTTATGGCTACACCTTC
CASSLGVSYAYGYTF
>.|TRBJ1-1|.|TRBV10-3
TGTGCCATCAGTGGGTCCTGGGGGGCTGGGGCTGAAGCTTTCTTT
CAISGSWGAGAEAFF
>.|TRBJ1-5|.|TRBV4-1
TGCGCCAGCAGCCAAGATCCAGGGTCAAGCAATCAGCCCCAGCATTTT
CASSQDPGSSNQPQHF
>.|TRBJ2-1|.|TRBV4-3
TGCGCCAGCAGCCAAGACCTCCGGGTTCATGAGCAGTTCTTC
CASSQDLRVHEQFF
>.|TRBJ1-5|.|TRBV4-1
TGCGCCAGCAGCCCTATAGCGGGAAATCAGCCCCAGCATTTT
CASSPIAGNQPQHF
>.|TRBJ2-7|.|TRBV5-1
TGCGCCAGCAGCGTGGATGTCCTCTCCTACGAGCAGTACTTC
CASSVDVLSYEQYF
>once|TRBJ2-7|.|TRBV7-9
TGTGCCAGCAGCCCAGGACTGGAGCGTTACGAGCAGTACTTC
CASSPGLERYEQYF
>once|TRBJ2-7|TRBD1|TRBV3-1
TGTGCCAGCAGTTACGGGACAGACCCTTGGGAGCAGTACTTC
CASSYGTDPWEQYF
>few|TRBJ1-1|.|TRBV20-1
TGCAGTGCTAGTGGGCAGGGTGGGCGAGGGACTGAAGCTTTCTTT
CSASGQGGRGTEAFF